This T cell receptor (beta chain) was sequenced for a study of blood T cell repertoires in COVID-19. Turning to the study itself: Specimens from acute and convalescent COVID-19 originated in the United States, Italy and Spain. Sample material is recorded as cDNA or gDNA derived from T cells, B-cell-depleted T cells, or PBMCs.

CDR1 is LGHNA and CDR2 is YNFKEQ in the germline V gene. Trimming at V came to 2 bases and at J to 0 bases, leaving 13 bases not matched to a gene. CDR3 length: 18 amino acids. One Seattle source followed patients from active infection through their disease course. In the original workflow: How many nucleated cells were present was estimated from reference gene primer amplification. Measured with immunoSEQ multiplex PCR; TCRdb has only the in-frame clones, and not every one. The DNA gave D and trimming, while V, J and clone size come from that table. The sample carries some 300,000 clones, 86% recorded once.

The rearrangement joins TRBV4-2 to TRBJ2-7; TRBD2 matches at 7 bases. This sequence originates from a woman in her 70s with COVID-19, enrolled during active disease. The sequenced material came from peripheral blood. The CDR3 loop is CASSQTVSGEGNSYEQYF. The CDR3 DNA is TGTGCCAGCAGCCAAACGGTGAGCGGGGAGGGAAACTCCTACGAGCAGTACTTC.